This TCR beta chain appears in the sequencing data of a study of blood T cell repertoires in COVID-19. Authors' processing steps: Scientists estimated how many nucleated cells there were by amplifying reference gene primers. The data were produced by immunoSEQ multiplex PCR, yet TCRdb's version contains in-frame clones alone and is incomplete. V and J calls plus clone size are reproduced from that table; the DNA served to infer D and trimming. The repertoire holds about half a million clones, with approximately 83% as singletons. In germline, CDR1 is MGHDK, CDR2 SYGVNS. The CDR3 loop spans 17 amino acids. V was clipped by 2 bases and J by 3 bases, with 17 bases between them.

The sequencing input was peripheral blood. V gene TRBV25-1 combines with J gene TRBJ2-1, with D possibly being TRBD2 (5 bases). The clonotype was recovered from a human donor in a cohort sampled during active COVID-19. The CDR3, as DNA: TGTGCCAGCAGTGAAATAGGTGGGAGCGACGACTACAATGAGCAGTTCTTC. This sequence encodes CASSEIGGSDDYNEQFF.